The rows below give T cell receptor beta chains drawn from one sample of a study of blood T cell repertoires in COVID-19. Sequenced by immunoSEQ multiplex PCR; TCRdb stores in-frame clones only, minus some. This sample carries tens of thousands of clones, about 80% of them seen once, and the ten largest clones take 9.5% to 15%. The sample was peripheral blood. These receptors all come from a man at least 80 years old with acute or convalescent COVID-19. CDR3s include the opening cysteine and the closing phenylalanine or tryptophan. The order of the fields is V gene, clone size, D gene, J gene, CDR3 protein, CDR3 DNA. D genes are given only for firm matches. Some rows mark clone size as missing; the rest say once, few, many or name a class of expanded clone.

>TRBV12-5|.|TRBD2|TRBJ2-2
CASGWSGGMNTGELFF
TGTGCTAGTGGTTGGAGCGGGGGGATGAACACCGGGGAGCTGTTTTTT
>TRBV6-5|.|TRBD1|TRBJ2-5
CASRTGVETQYF
TGTGCCAGCAGGACAGGGGTAGAGACCCAGTACTTC
>TRBV20-1|once|.|TRBJ1-4
CSARTGEKLFF
TGCAGTGCTAGGACGGGTGAAAAACTGTTTTTT
>TRBV5-1|.|.|TRBJ1-2
CASSLDPGSFYGYTF
TGCGCCAGCAGCTTGGATCCAGGGTCGTTCTATGGCTACACCTTC
>TRBV11-1|.|.|TRBJ2-5
CASSPVVQETQYF
TGTGCCAGCAGCCCGGTAGTTCAAGAGACCCAGTACTTC
>TRBV1|once|.|TRBJ2-5
CTSSQDLGGGTVVLLETQYF
TGCACCAGCAGCCAAGATCTGGGGGGGGGTACGGTTGTTTTGTTAGAGACCCAGTACTTC
>TRBV15|.|TRBD2|TRBJ2-3
CATSREGGGGATDTQYF
TGTGCCACCAGCAGAGAGGGCGGCGGGGGGGCCACAGATACGCAGTATTTT
>TRBV18|.|TRBD1|TRBJ1-1
CASSTGTENTEAFF
TGTGCCAGCTCAACCGGGACAGAGAACACTGAAGCTTTCTTT
>TRBV7-9|.|TRBD2|TRBJ2-1
CASNQHGGGANEQFF
TGTGCCAGCAACCAACACGGCGGGGGGGCGAATGAGCAGTTCTTC
>TRBV30|once|TRBD1|TRBJ1-1
CAWGGQAKNTEAFF
TGTGCCTGGGGAGGACAGGCGAAGAACACTGAAGCTTTCTTT
>TRBV30|.|.|TRBJ2-1
CAWSPETAETNNEQFF
TGTGCCTGGAGTCCCGAAACAGCCGAGACTAACAATGAGCAGTTCTTC
>TRBV28|.|TRBD2|TRBJ2-3
CASETSGGRTDTQYF
TGTGCCAGCGAAACTAGCGGGGGGCGCACAGATACGCAGTATTTT
>TRBV4-1|.|TRBD2|TRBJ2-3
CASSQAGGLSDTQYF
TGCGCCAGCAGCCAAGCGGGGGGGCTTTCAGATACGCAGTATTTT
>TRBV5-4|.|TRBD1|TRBJ1-1
CASSVTGGEGAFF
TGTGCCAGCAGCGTTACAGGGGGGGAAGGAGCTTTCTTT
>TRBV29-1|.|.|TRBJ1-2
CSVVGRGYNYGYTF
TGCAGCGTCGTCGGGAGGGGGTACAACTATGGCTACACCTTC
>TRBV30|.|.|TRBJ1-2
CAWSAGRYGYTF
TGTGCCTGGAGTGCGGGGAGGTATGGCTACACCTTC
>TRBV27|few|TRBD1|TRBJ1-5
CASSQDRFQPQHF
TGTGCCAGCAGTCAGGACAGGTTTCAGCCCCAGCATTTT
>TRBV5-4|once|TRBD1|TRBJ1-2
CASSNTGQKIYGYTF
TGTGCCAGCAGCAATACGGGACAGAAGATCTATGGCTACACCTTC
>TRBV6-5|.|TRBD1|TRBJ1-5
CASTGDRGLYQPQHF
TGTGCCAGCACCGGGGACAGGGGATTATATCAGCCCCAGCATTTT
>TRBV5-4|.|TRBD2|TRBJ2-3
CASSYGGALDTQYF
TGTGCCAGCAGTTACGGGGGGGCCTTAGATACGCAGTATTTT
>TRBV10-1|few|TRBD1|TRBJ1-1
CASSDGQGLNTEAFF
TGCGCCAGCAGTGATGGACAGGGCCTGAACACTGAAGCTTTCTTT
>TRBV29-1|once|.|TRBJ2-3
CSVGEGGGTTDTQYF
TGCAGCGTTGGAGAAGGGGGGGGCACGACAGATACGCAGTATTTT
>TRBV20-1|.|.|TRBJ1-2
CSASDMSNYGYTF
TGCAGTGCTAGTGACATGTCTAACTATGGCTACACCTTC
>TRBV9|few|.|TRBJ1-5
CASSVGGYFQQPQHF
TGTGCCAGCAGCGTAGGAGGGTATTTTCAGCAGCCCCAGCATTTT
>TRBV5-6|.|.|TRBJ1-1
CASSLRSGNTEAFF
TGTGCCAGCAGCTTGAGGTCAGGGAACACTGAAGCTTTCTTT
>TRBV7-8|.|.|TRBJ1-5
CASSSLLMRENSNQPQHF
TGTGCCAGCAGCTCCCTCTTAATGCGAGAAAATAGCAATCAGCCCCAGCATTTT